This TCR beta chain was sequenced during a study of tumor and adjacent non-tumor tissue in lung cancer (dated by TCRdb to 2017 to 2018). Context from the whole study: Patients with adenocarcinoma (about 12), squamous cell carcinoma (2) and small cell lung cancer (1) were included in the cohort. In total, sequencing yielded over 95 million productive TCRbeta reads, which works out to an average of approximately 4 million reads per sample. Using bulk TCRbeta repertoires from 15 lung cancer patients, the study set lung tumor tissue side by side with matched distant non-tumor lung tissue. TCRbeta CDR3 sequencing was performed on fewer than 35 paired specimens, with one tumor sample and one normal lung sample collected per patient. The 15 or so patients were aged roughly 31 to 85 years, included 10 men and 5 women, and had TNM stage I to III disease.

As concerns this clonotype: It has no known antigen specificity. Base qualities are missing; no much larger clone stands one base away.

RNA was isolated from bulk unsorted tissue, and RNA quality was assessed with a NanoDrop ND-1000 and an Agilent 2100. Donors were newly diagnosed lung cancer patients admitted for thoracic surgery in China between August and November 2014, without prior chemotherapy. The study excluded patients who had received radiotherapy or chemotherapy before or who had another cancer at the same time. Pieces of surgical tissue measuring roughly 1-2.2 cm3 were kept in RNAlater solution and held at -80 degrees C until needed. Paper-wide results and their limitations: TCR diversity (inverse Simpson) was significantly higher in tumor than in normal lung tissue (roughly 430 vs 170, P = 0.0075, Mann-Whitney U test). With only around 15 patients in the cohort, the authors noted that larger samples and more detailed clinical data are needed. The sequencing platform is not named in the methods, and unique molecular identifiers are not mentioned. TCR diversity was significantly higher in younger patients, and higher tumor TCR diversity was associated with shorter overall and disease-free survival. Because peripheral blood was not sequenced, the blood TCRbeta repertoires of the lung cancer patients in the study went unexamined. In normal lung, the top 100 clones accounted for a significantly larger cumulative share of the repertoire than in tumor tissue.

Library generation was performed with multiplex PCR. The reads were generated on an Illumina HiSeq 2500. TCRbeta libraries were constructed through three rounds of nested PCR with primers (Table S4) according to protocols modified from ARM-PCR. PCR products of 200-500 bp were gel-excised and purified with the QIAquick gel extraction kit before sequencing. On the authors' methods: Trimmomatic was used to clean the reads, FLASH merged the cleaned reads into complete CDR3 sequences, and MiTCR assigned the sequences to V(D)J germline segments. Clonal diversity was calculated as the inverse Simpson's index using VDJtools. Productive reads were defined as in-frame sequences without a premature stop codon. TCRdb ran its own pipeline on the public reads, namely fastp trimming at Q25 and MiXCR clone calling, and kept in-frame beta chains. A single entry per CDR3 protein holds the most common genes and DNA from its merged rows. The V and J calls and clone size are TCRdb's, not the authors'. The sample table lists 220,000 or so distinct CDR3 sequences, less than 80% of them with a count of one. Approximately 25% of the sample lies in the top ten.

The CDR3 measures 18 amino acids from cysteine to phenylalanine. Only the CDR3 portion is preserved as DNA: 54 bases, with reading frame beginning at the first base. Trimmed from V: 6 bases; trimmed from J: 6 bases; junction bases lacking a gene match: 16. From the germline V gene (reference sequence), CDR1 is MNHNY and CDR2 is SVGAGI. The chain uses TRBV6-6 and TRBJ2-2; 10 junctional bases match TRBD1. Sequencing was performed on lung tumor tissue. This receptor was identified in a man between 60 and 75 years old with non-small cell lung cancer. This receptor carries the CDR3 CASSKHPGQGSLAGELFF. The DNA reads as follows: TGTGCCAGCAGCAAACATCCGGGACAGGGGTCCCTGGCCGGGGAGCTGTTTTTT.